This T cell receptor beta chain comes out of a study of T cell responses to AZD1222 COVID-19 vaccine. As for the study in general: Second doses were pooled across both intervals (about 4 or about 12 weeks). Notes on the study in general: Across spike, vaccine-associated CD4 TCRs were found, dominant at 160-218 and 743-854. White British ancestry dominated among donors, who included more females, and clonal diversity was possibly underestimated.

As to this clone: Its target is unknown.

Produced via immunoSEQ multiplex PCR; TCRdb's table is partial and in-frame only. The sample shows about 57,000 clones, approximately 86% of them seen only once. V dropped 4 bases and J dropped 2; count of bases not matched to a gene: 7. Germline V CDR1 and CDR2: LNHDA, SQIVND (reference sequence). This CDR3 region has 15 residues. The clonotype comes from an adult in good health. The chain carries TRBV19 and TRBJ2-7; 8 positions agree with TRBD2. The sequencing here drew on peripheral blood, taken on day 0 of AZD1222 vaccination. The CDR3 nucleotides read TGTGCCAGTAGTAACCCGGGACTAGTTGCCTACGAGCAGTACTTC. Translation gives CASSNPGLVAYEQYF. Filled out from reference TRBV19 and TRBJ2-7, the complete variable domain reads DGGITQSPKYLFRKEGQNVTLSCEQNLNHDAMYWYRQDPGQGLRLIYYSQIVNDFQKGDIAEGYSVSREKKESFPLTVTSAQKNPTAFYLCASSNPGLVAYEQYFGPGTRLTVT.